This is a list of T cell receptor beta chains from one sample in a study of PD-1 blockade in classical Hodgkin lymphoma. Libraries were prepared by immunoSEQ multiplex PCR; TCRdb keeps only in-frame clonotypes and omits some of them. The sample yields about 46,000 clones, 73% seen once. The sequencing here drew on peripheral blood mononuclear cells (PBMCs), taken at baseline. These receptors were taken from a human donor with classical Hodgkin lymphoma. Each CDR3 is given with its conserved first and last residue. A D gene is named only where the DNA matches it firmly. Clone size is not always given. Where it is, it says once, few, many or a class for expanded clones.

clone_size | d_call | j_call | v_call | cdr3_nt | cdr3_aa
NA | TRBD1 | TRBJ2-1 | TRBV7-7 | TGTGCTAGCAGCCCACAGGGGGCGAATGAGCAGTTCTTC | CASSPQGANEQFF
NA | TRBD1 | TRBJ1-2 | TRBV25-1 | TGTGCCAGCAGTGGGTGGACAGGGGTGGATGGCTACACCTTC | CASSGWTGVDGYTF
NA | NA | TRBJ1-6 | TRBV27 | TGTGCCAGCAGTTTCGAGGAGAATTCACCCCTCCACTTT | CASSFEENSPLHF
few | NA | TRBJ2-3 | TRBV2 | TGTGCCAGCAGTGAAAGCTCGGCCACAGATACGCAGTATTTT | CASSESSATDTQYF
NA | TRBD2 | TRBJ2-1 | TRBV6-5 | TGTGCCAGCAGTTACTCTCCAGCGGGGGGAACTGAGCAGTTCTTC | CASSYSPAGGTEQFF
NA | NA | TRBJ2-7 | TRBV27 | TGTGCCAGCAGTTTTTCAGGGGGGTCGGGGGAGCAGTACTTC | CASSFSGGSGEQYF
NA | TRBD1 | TRBJ1-1 | TRBV5-6 | TGTGCCAGCAGCTTTGGACAGGGGGACACTGAAGCTTTCTTT | CASSFGQGDTEAFF
NA | TRBD2 | TRBJ2-5 | TRBV7-7 | TGTGCTAGCAGCCCGAGTAGCGGGAGGCAAGAGACCCAGTACTTC | CASSPSSGRQETQYF
NA | TRBD1 | TRBJ2-2 | TRBV23-1 | TGCGCCAGCAGTCAATACCCGGGACAGGGTTGGGGCGGGGAGCTGTTTTTT | CASSQYPGQGWGGELFF
NA | NA | TRBJ1-1 | TRBV18 | TGTGCCAGCTCTTCCCAGTTTCAACAGGAAGCTTTCTTT | CASSSQFQQEAFF
few | NA | TRBJ2-2 | TRBV11-2 | TGTGCCAGCAGCTTCGGGACCATTTCTACCACCGGGGAGCTGTTTTTT | CASSFGTISTTGELFF
NA | NA | TRBJ1-2 | TRBV11-2 | TGTGCCAGCAGCTTAGAGTACGACGGTCGGAACACCTTC | CASSLEYDGRNTF
NA | NA | TRBJ1-2 | TRBV27 | TGTGCCAGCAGTTTATCCGACGGGTACTATGGCTACACCTTC | CASSLSDGYYGYTF
NA | TRBD1 | TRBJ2-3 | TRBV25-1 | TGTGCCAGCAGTGAATCGACAGGGCGGGCAGATACGCAGTATTTT | CASSESTGRADTQYF
NA | NA | TRBJ2-3 | TRBV9 | TGTGCCAGCAGCCCCAATCATCCCGGATGGGATGATACGCAGTATTTT | CASSPNHPGWDDTQYF
NA | TRBD1 | TRBJ2-7 | TRBV4-1 | TGCGCCAGCAGCCAAGGCCCCGGGACAGGGGGCAGGGAGTACTTC | CASSQGPGTGGREYF
NA | NA | TRBJ1-6 | TRBV5-1 | TGCGCCAGCAGCTTGGAACGGGGGGGAATATCACCCCTCCACTTT | CASSLERGGISPLHF
few | NA | TRBJ2-5 | TRBV5-1 | TGCGCCAGCAGCCCAGGGGGGGAACCTTGGGAGACCCAGTACTTC | CASSPGGEPWETQYF
few | TRBD1 | TRBJ1-2 | TRBV29-1 | TGCAGCACCCGGGACAGGGGGACCCTCAACTATGGCTACACCTTC | CSTRDRGTLNYGYTF
NA | NA | TRBJ2-1 | TRBV11-2 | TGTGCCAGCAGCTTATTAGGGAGTAACGATGAGCAGTTCTTC | CASSLLGSNDEQFF
NA | NA | TRBJ2-4 | TRBV7-6 | TGTGCCAGCAGCTCCGGACAGTGGGACATTCAGTACTTC | CASSSGQWDIQYF
NA | NA | TRBJ2-7 | TRBV13 | TGTGCCAGCAGCCCAAACCAAGAGGGGCGGTACGAGCAGTACTTC | CASSPNQEGRYEQYF
few | NA | TRBJ1-4 | TRBV6-1 | TGTGCCAGCAGTGATGGGGACGGATTTCGGGAAAAACTGTTTTTT | CASSDGDGFREKLFF
NA | NA | TRBJ1-2 | TRBV7-9 | TGTGCCAGCAGCCCAGTGACGGGGGAATTTTTTAGTGGCTACACCTTC | CASSPVTGEFFSGYTF
NA | NA | TRBJ1-6 | TRBV7-3 | TGTGCCAGCAGCTTAATTGGCCACGACTCACCCCTCCACTTT | CASSLIGHDSPLHF
NA | NA | TRBJ1-2 | TRBV29-1 | TGCAGCGTTGGACTTTTGGGTGGCTACACCTTC | CSVGLLGGYTF
few | NA | TRBJ1-2 | TRBV5-1 | TGCGCCACCTCCCGTGAGGGAGAATCCTATGGCTACACCTTC | CATSREGESYGYTF
NA | NA | TRBJ1-1 | TRBV7-9 | TGTGCCAGCAGCACCGAGACTGAAGCTTTCTTT | CASSTETEAFF
once | NA | TRBJ1-2 | TRBV5-6 | TGTGCCAGCAGCTTAGGCCCAGGGGACCTTGTGAGTGGCTACACCTTC | CASSLGPGDLVSGYTF
NA | TRBD1 | TRBJ2-1 | TRBV7-7 | TGTGCTAGCAGCCGTTCTACAGGGGGCAATGAGCAGTTCTTC | CASSRSTGGNEQFF
NA | NA | TRBJ1-1 | TRBV5-1 | TGCGCCAGCAGCTTACAGGGTATCGGGGACACTGAAGCTTTCTTT | CASSLQGIGDTEAFF
NA | NA | TRBJ1-2 | TRBV28 | TGTGCCAGCGGTAGCAGGACTGGCTACACCTTC | CASGSRTGYTF
NA | TRBD2 | TRBJ2-1 | TRBV19 | TGTGCCAGTAGTATAGGGGCTAGCGGGGGATGGAATGAGCAGTTCTTC | CASSIGASGGWNEQFF
NA | TRBD1 | TRBJ1-2 | TRBV19 | TGTGCCAGTAGACACGGACAGGGGGCAGGAGGCTACACCTTC | CASRHGQGAGGYTF
NA | NA | TRBJ1-2 | TRBV25-1 | TGTGCCAGCGAGAGCTATGGCTACACCTTC | CASESYGYTF
NA | NA | TRBJ1-3 | TRBV7-9 | TGTGCCAGCAGCTTTGGCCCCTCCTCTGGAAACACCATATATTTT | CASSFGPSSGNTIYF